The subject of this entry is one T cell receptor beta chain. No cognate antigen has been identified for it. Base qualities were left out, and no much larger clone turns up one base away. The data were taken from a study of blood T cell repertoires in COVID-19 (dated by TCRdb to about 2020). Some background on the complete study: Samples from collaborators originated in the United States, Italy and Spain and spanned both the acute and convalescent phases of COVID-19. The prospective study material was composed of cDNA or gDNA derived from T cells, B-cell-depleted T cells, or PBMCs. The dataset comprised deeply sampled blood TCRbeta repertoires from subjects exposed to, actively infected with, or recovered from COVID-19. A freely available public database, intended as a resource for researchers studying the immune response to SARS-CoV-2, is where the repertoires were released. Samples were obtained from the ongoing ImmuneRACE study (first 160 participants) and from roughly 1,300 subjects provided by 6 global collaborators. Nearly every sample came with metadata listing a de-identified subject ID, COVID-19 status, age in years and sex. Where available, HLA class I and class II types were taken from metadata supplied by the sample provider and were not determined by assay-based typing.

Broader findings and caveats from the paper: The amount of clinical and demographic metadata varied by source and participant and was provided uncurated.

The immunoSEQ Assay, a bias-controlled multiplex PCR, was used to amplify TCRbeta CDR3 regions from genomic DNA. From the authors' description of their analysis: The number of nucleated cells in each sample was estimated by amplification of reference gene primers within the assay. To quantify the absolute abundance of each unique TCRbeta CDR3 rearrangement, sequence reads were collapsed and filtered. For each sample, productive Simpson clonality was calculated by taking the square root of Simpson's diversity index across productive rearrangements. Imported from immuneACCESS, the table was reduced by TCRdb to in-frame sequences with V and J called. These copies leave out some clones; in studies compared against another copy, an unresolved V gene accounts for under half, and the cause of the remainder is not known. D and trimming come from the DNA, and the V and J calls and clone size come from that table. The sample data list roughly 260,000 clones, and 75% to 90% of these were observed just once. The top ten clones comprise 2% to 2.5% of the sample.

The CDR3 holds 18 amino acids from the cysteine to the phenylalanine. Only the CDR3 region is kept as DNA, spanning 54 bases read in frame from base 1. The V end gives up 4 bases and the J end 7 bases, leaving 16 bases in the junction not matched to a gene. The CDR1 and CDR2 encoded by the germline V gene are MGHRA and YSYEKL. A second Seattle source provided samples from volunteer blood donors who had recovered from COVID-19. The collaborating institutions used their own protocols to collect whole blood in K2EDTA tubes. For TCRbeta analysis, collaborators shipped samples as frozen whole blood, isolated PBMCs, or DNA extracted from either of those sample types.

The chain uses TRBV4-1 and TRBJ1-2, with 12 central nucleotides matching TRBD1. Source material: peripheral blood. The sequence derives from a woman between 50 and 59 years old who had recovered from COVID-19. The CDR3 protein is CASSPLGTGGSELAGYTF. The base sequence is TGCGCCAGCAGCCCCCTAGGGACAGGGGGCTCCGAGTTAGCTGGCTACACCTTC.